This passage covers 21 T cell receptor beta chains from one sample sequenced in a study of T cell repertoires in cytomegalovirus infection. The antigens these receptors bind are not known. TCRdb used MiXCR to reprocess the reads, holding one entry per CDR3 protein. The sample shows approximately 340,000 distinct CDR3 sequences, approximately 32% of them seen only once. Here the sequenced sample was cultured PBMCs, taken from culture after CMV antigen stimulation. The receptors originated from a human donor in good health (CMV status not recorded). Some clones in this sample may be carry-over from other donors' samples.

The chain couples TRBV30 to TRBJ2-4, with TRBD1 matching over 7 bases. CDR3 length: 13 residues. The V segment lost 3 bases and the J segment 3 bases; nucleotides outside the gene matches: 2. The germline CDR1 and CDR2 sequences are GTSNPN and SVGIG (reference sequence). The CDR3, as DNA: TGTGCCTGGAGCCGGGACAGCAAAAACATTCAGTACTTC. Its protein is CAWSRDSKNIQYF.

This rearrangement joins TRBV5-4 to TRBJ2-5; tentatively, D is TRBD1 (6 bases). Trimming removed 4 bases at V and 2 bases at J, with 15 bases between. CDR3 size: 15 residues. In germline, CDR1 is SGHNT, CDR2 YYREEE (reference sequence). This CDR3 is CASSRVGTQQETQYF. The DNA of the CDR3 is TGTGCCAGCAGCAGGGTCGGGACACAACAAGAGACCCAGTACTTC. Variable domain in full (rest from reference TRBV5-4 and TRBJ2-5): ETGVTQSPTHLIKTRGQQVTLRCSSQSGHNTVSWYQQALGQGPQFIFQYYREEENGRGNFPPRFSGLQFPNYSSELNVNALELDDSALYLCASSRVGTQQETQYFGPGTRLLVL.

The rearrangement joins TRBV20-1 to TRBJ2-5; TRBD2 might be the D (5 bases). Germline CDR1 reads DFQATT; CDR2 reads SNEGSKA (reference sequence). The germline V and J ends were trimmed by 0 bases and 2 bases, with 13 bases remaining between them. This CDR3 region has 15 residues. The CDR3 region is CSARDQRILQETQYF. In DNA, the CDR3 is TGCAGTGCTAGAGATCAGCGGATTCTACAAGAGACCCAGTACTTC.

The chain links TRBV5-1 to TRBJ2-2; D tentatively fits TRBD1 or TRBD2 (5 bases each). Trimming removed 5 bases from V and 6 bases from J, with 14 bases in between. Germline-derived CDR1 and CDR2 are SGHRS and YFSETQ. This CDR3 spans 14 amino acids. The CDR3 nucleotides read TGCGCCAGCAGTAGGGACGGACAAGCCGGGGAGCTGTTTTTT. This gives the protein CASSRDGQAGELFF. Looking up the rest from reference TRBV5-1 and TRBJ2-2 gives the full variable domain: KAGVTQTPRYLIKTRGQQVTLSCSPISGHRSVSWYQQTPGQGLQFLFEYFSETQRNKGNFPGRFSGRQFSNSRSEMNVSTLELGDSALYLCASSRDGQAGELFFGEGSRLTVL.

This clonotype was detected only a few times. The chain carries TRBV11-3 and TRBJ1-1, with D perhaps matching TRBD1 (6 bases). Trimming shortened V by 3 bases and J by 3 bases, and 14 bases separated the two germline ends. Germline V gives CDR1 SGHNT, CDR2 YENEEA. The CDR3 contains 15 residues. The CDR3 nucleotides are TGTGCCAGCAGCTTTGGAGGGGGGGAGGACACTGAAGCTTTCTTT. It translates to CASSFGGGEDTEAFF.

This clonotype was observed a few times. This chain joins TRBV7-9 and TRBJ1-2; TRBD1 might be the D (5 bases). V shed 1 base and J shed 4 bases, with 13 bases lying between them. Germline-derived CDR1 and CDR2 are SEHNR and FQNEAQ (reference sequence). CDR3 length: 15 amino acids. The CDR3 DNA reads TGTGCCAGCAGCTTAGATCAGGGCTCTAGCTATGGCTACACCTTC. Residues: CASSLDQGSSYGYTF.

The chain couples TRBV27 to TRBJ2-7, with TRBD2 matching 13 bases. The CDR3 length is 15 residues. Germline trimming cut 5 bases from V and 4 bases from J; bases unmatched to any gene: 5. Germline CDR1 reads MNHEY; CDR2 reads SMNVEV (reference sequence). The CDR3 bases are TGTGCCAGCAGTATGACGACTAGCGGGAGGTACGAGCAGTACTTC. This gives the protein CASSMTTSGRYEQYF.

This clonotype was seen at least ten times. The chain uses TRBV7-9 and TRBJ1-1; D is ambiguous. The V end was cut by 5 bases, the J end by 0 bases, with 13 bases between. CDR1 is SEHNR, CDR2 FQNEAQ, per germline (reference sequence). This CDR3 is built from 15 residues. The CDR3: CASSLPLHMNTEAFF. CDR3 DNA: TGTGCCAGCAGCCTCCCCCTTCATATGAACACTGAAGCTTTCTTT.

The rearrangement joins TRBV7-6 to TRBJ2-1; TRBD2 aligns across 12 bases. This CDR3 is built from 18 residues. Germline CDR1 is SGHVS and CDR2 is FNYEAQ. Trimming cost V 1 base and J 0 bases; bases outside gene matches: 4. CDR3 sequence (DNA): TGTGCCAGCAGCTTAGGGACTAGCGGGGCCCGCTCCTACAATGAGCAGTTCTTC. This codes for CASSLGTSGARSYNEQFF.

V and J are TRBV19 and TRBJ1-2, with D unclear. The germline gives CDR1 LNHDA, CDR2 SQIVND (reference sequence). The CDR3 has 15 residues. Trimming shortened V by 4 bases and J by 8 bases, and 20 bases separated the two germline ends. The CDR3 is CASSKLGQEMIGYTF. DNA for the CDR3: TGTGCCAGTAGTAAGTTGGGTCAGGAAATGATCGGCTACACCTTC.

CDR3 in DNA: TGTGCCAGCAGCCCCCTTTCCGGGGATGAGCAGTTCTTC. It encodes CASSPLSGDEQFF. The chain joins TRBV7-3 to TRBJ2-1, with D tentatively TRBD2 (5 bases). V dropped 5 bases and J dropped 8 bases, with 13 bases sitting between them. From germline, CDR1 is SGHTA and CDR2 FQGTGA. The CDR3 is made up of 13 amino acids.

The chain recombines TRBV6-2 or TRBV6-3 with TRBJ1-2; 7 nucleotides match TRBD1. Germline values: CDR1 MNHEY, CDR2 SVGEGT. This CDR3 has 14 amino acids. V lost 2 bases, J lost 9 bases, and 9 bases stayed unmatched. The CDR3 loop reads CASSYHDRELRYTF. Here the CDR3 DNA reads TGTGCCAGCAGTTACCATGACAGGGAACTACGCTACACCTTC.

With respect to this clonotype: The junction departs from germline at one end; a sequencing error may be responsible. The chain carries TRBV4-1 and TRBJ1-1, with D perhaps matching TRBD1 (6 bases). This CDR3 spans 13 amino acids. Germline CDR1 is MGHRA and CDR2 is YSYEKL. The CDR3 DNA reads as TGCGCCAGCAGCCCAGGGGTGGACCTAGAAGCCTTCTTT. Protein product: CASSPGVDLEAFF.

J is TRBJ2-1 and V is TRBV9, with 11 bases aligning to TRBD1. Germline CDR1 SGDLS, CDR2 YYNGEE. V gave up 3 bases and J gave up 10 bases; unmatched junction bases: 15. This CDR3 has 17 amino acids. Here the CDR3 reads CASSAYWGQGGIFEQFF. The DNA for the CDR3 is TGTGCCAGCAGCGCATATTGGGGACAGGGGGGGATTTTCGAGCAGTTCTTC. Together with reference TRBV9 and TRBJ2-1, the CDR3 gives the full variable domain: DSGVTQTPKHLITATGQRVTLRCSPRSGDLSVYWYQQSLDQGLQFLIQYYNGEERAKGNILERFSAQQFPDLHSELNLSSLELGDSALYFCASSAYWGQGGIFEQFFGPGTRLTVL.

About this clonotype itself: A much bigger clone sits one base away, suggesting this may be a read error. The rearrangement joins TRBV7-2 to TRBJ1-2; possible D gene TRBD1, 6 bases. Germline V gene lookup returns CDR1 SGHTA and CDR2 FQGNSA. CDR3 length equals 15 residues. Deletions cut 6 bases from V and 7 bases from J, with 21 bases between. CDR3 region: CASRSDRSEICGYTF. As DNA, the CDR3 is TGTGCCAGCAGATCCGACAGGAGCGAGATCTGTGGCTACACCTTC.

This clonotype was seen only a few times. The genes are TRBV18 and TRBJ1-1; 10 bases map to TRBD1. V dropped 4 bases and J dropped 0; count of bases not matched to a gene: 8. The CDR3 length is 17 residues. Germline CDR1 and CDR2: KGHSH and LQKENI. CDR3 coding DNA: TGTGCCAGCTCACGGAATCCGGGACAGGGGTTGAACACTGAAGCTTTCTTT. Its protein is CASSRNPGQGLNTEAFF. Using reference TRBV18 and TRBJ1-1 for the parts outside the CDR3, the full variable domain is NAGVMQNPRHLVRRRGQEARLRCSPMKGHSHVYWYRQLPEEGLKFMVYLQKENIIDESGMPKERFSAEFPKEGPSILRIQQVVRGDSAAYFCASSRNPGQGLNTEAFFGQGTRLTVV.

A few counts support this clonotype. This CDR3 is CASKGGAGSRGDTQYF. The CDR3 DNA sequence: TGTGCCAGCAAAGGCGGGGCGGGGTCCCGTGGAGATACGCAGTATTTT. The rearrangement uses TRBV27 and TRBJ2-3, with D maybe TRBD2 (6 bases). Germline V gene lookup returns CDR1 MNHEY and CDR2 SMNVEV (reference sequence). Trimming stripped 7 bases from V and 5 bases from J, with 22 bases between. The CDR3 runs to 16 residues.

V usage is TRBV11-2 and J usage is TRBJ1-5, with D possibly matching TRBD1 (5 bases). The CDR3 is made up of 17 amino acids. Trimming took 5 bases from V and 5 from J, leaving 22 bases between them. Germline CDR1 SGHAT, CDR2 FQNNGV. The CDR3 nucleotides are TGTGCCAGCAGCCCCACCCTGGGGGGATGGGGCGATCAGCCCCAGCATTTT. The encoded protein is CASSPTLGGWGDQPQHF.

V and J are TRBV6-5 and TRBJ1-1; possible D gene TRBD1, 5 bases. Trimming removed 6 bases from V and 2 bases from J, with 16 bases in between. This CDR3 is built from 15 residues. In germline, CDR1 is MNHEY, CDR2 SVGAGI. The CDR3 region has the DNA TGTGCCAGCAGCAGATTCGGCCAGGGAAACACTGAAGCTTTCTTT. Translated, it gives CASSRFGQGNTEAFF.

V gene TRBV4-3 combines with J gene TRBJ2-7, with D possibly matching TRBD1 (5 bases). V lost 3 bases, J lost 2 bases, and 11 bases lay in between. The CDR3 loop spans 14 amino acids. Germline CDR1 LGHNA, CDR2 YSLEER. This CDR3 reads CASSQITGPYEQYF. CDR3 nucleotide sequence: TGCGCCAGCAGCCAGATAACAGGTCCCTACGAGCAGTACTTC.

Of note for this clonotype: The junction and the germline gene differ at one end; a read error may be behind it. The chain has TRBV7-7 and TRBJ2-2, with D possibly being TRBD1 (5 bases). Germline lookup yields CDR1 SSHAT and CDR2 FNYEAQ (reference sequence). The CDR3 consists of 15 residues. The CDR3 here is CASSPQGANTGELFF. The CDR3 DNA is TGTGCTAGCAGCCCTCAAGGGGCGAACACCGGGGAGCTGTTTTTT.